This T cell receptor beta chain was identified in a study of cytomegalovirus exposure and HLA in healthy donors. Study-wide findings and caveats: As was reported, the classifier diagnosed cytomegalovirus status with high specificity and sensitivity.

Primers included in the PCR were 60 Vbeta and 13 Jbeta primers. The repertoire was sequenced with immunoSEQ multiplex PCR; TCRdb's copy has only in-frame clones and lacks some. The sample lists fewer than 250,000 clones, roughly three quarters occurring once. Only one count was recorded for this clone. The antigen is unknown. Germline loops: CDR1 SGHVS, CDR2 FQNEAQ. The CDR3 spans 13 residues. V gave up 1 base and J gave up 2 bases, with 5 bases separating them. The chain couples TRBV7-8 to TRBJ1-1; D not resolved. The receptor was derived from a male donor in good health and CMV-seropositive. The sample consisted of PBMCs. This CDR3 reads CASSLVLNTEAFF. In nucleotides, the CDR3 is TGTGCCAGCAGCTTAGTACTTAACACTGAAGCTTTCTTT.